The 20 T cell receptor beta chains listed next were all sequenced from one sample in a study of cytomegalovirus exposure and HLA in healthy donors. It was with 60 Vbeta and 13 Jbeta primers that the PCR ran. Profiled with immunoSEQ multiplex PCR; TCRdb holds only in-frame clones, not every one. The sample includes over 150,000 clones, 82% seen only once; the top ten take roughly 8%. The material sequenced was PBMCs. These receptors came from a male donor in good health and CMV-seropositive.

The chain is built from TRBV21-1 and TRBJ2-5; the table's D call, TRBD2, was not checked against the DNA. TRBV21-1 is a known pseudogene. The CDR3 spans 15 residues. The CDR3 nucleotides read TGTGCCAGCAGCAAAGCGAAAGGCGGAGAAGAGACCCAGTACTTC. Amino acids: CASSKAKGGEETQYF.

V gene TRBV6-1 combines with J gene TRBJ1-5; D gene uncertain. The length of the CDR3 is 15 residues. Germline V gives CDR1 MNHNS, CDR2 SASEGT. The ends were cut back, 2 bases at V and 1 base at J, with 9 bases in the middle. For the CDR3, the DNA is TGTGCCAGCAGTGAATTTGGGAGGAGCAATCAGCCCCAGCATTTT. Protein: CASSEFGRSNQPQHF.

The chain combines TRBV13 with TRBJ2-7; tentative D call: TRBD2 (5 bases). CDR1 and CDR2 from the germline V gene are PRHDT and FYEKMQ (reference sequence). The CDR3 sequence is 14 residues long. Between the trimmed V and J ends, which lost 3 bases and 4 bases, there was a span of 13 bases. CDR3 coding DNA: TGTGCCAGCAGCTTGGGGAGTTCCCGTTACGAGCAGTACTTC. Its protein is CASSLGSSRYEQYF. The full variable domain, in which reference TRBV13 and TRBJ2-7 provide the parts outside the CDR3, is AAGVIQSPRHLIKEKRETATLKCYPIPRHDTVYWYQQGPGQDPQFLISFYEKMQSDKGSIPDRFSAQQFSDYHSELNMSSLELGDSALYFCASSLGSSRYEQYFGPGTRLTVT.

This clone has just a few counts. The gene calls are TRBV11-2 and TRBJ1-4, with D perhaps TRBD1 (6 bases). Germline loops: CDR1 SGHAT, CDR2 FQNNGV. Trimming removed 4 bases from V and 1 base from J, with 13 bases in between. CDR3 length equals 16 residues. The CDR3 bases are TGTGCCAGCAGCTCAAGCAGGGGACGAACTAATGAAAAACTGTTTTTT. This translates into CASSSSRGRTNEKLFF.

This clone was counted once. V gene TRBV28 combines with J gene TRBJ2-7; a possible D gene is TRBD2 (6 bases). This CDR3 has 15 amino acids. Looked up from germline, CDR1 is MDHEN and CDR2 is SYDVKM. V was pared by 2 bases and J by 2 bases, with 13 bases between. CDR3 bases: TGTGCCAGCAGTTTAGGTAGTAGCGGTCCCTACGAGCAGTACTTC. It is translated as CASSLGSSGPYEQYF.

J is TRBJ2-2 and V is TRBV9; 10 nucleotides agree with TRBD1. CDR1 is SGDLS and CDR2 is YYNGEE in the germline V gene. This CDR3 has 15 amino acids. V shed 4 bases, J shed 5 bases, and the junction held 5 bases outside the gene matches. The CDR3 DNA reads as TGTGCCAGCAGCTCAGCGGGACAGGGGACCGGGGAGCTGTTTTTT. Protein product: CASSSAGQGTGELFF.

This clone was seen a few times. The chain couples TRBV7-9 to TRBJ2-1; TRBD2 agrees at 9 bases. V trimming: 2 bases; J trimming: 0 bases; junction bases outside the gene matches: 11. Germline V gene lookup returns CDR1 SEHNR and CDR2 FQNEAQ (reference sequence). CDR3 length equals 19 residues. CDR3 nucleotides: TGTGCCAGCAGCTTACGGGCCCTAGCGGGGATTCGCTCCTACAATGAGCAGTTCTTC. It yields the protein CASSLRALAGIRSYNEQFF.

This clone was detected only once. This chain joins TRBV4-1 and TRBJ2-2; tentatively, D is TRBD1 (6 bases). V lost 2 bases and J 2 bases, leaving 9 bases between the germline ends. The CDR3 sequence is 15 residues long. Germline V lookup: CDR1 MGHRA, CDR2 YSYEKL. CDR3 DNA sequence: TGCGCCAGCAGCCAACGGACAGACAACACCGGGGAGCTGTTTTTT. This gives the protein CASSQRTDNTGELFF.

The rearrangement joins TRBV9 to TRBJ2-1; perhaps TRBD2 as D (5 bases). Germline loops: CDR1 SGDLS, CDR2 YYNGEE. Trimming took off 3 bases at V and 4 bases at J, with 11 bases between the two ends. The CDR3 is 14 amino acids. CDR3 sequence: CASSATTGYNEQFF. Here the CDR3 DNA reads TGTGCCAGCAGCGCGACGACGGGATACAATGAGCAGTTCTTC. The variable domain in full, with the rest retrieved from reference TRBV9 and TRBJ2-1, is DSGVTQTPKHLITATGQRVTLRCSPRSGDLSVYWYQQSLDQGLQFLIQYYNGEERAKGNILERFSAQQFPDLHSELNLSSLELGDSALYFCASSATTGYNEQFFGPGTRLTVL.

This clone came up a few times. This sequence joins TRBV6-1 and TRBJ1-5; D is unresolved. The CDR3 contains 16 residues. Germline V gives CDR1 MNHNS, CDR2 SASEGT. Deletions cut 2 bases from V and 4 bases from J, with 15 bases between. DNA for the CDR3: TGTGCCAGCAGTGAAAAAGGAGGAGGTGGGAATCAGCCCCAGCATTTT. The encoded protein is CASSEKGGGGNQPQHF.

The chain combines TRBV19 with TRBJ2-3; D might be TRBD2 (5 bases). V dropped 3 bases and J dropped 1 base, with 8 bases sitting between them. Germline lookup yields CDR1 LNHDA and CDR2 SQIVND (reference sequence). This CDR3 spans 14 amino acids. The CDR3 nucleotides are TGTGCCAGTAGTATTATCGGGGGCACAGATACGCAGTATTTT. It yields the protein CASSIIGGTDTQYF. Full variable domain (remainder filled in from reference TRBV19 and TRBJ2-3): DGGITQSPKYLFRKEGQNVTLSCEQNLNHDAMYWYRQDPGQGLRLIYYSQIVNDFQKGDIAEGYSVSREKKESFPLTVTSAQKNPTAFYLCASSIIGGTDTQYFGPGTRLTVL.

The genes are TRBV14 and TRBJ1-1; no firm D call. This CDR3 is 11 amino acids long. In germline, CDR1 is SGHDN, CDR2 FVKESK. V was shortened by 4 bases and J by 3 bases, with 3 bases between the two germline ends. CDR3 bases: TGTGCCAGCAGCCTAGACACTGAAGCTTTCTTT. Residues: CASSLDTEAFF.

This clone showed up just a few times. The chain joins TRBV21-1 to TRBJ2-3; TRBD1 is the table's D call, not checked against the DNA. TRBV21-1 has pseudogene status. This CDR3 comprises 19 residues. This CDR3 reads CASSSRGDRGPCGTDTQYF. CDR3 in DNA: TGTGCCAGCAGCTCCAGGGGGGACAGGGGGCCTTGCGGCACAGATACGCAGTATTTT.

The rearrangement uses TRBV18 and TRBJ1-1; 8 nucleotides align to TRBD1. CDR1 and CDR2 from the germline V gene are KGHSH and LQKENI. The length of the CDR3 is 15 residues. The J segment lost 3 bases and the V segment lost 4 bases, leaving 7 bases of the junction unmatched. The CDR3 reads CASSQWTGKHTEAFF. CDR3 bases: TGTGCCAGCTCACAGTGGACAGGGAAACACACTGAAGCTTTCTTT.

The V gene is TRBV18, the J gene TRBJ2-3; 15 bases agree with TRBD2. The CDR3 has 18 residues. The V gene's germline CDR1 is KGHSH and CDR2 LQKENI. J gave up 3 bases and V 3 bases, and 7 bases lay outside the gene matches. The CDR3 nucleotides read TGTGCCAGCTCACCGCGGACTAGCGGGGGGGCCCGAACAGATACGCAGTATTTT. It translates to CASSPRTSGGARTDTQYF.

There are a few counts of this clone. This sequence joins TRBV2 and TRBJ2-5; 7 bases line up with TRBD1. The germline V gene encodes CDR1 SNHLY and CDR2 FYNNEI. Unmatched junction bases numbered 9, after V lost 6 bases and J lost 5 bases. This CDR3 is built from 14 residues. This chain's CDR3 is CASRIGGGLETQYF. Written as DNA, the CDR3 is TGTGCCAGCAGGATAGGGGGCGGGTTGGAGACCCAGTACTTC. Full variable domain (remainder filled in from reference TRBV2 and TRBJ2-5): EPEVTQTPSHQVTQMGQEVILRCVPISNHLYFYWYRQILGQKVEFLVSFYNNEISEKSEIFDDQFSVERPDGSNFTLKIRSTKLEDSAMYFCASRIGGGLETQYFGPGTRLLVL.

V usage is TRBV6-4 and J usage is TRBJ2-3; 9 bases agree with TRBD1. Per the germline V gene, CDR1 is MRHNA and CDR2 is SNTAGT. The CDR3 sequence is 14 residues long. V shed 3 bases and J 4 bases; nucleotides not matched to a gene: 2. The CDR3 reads CASSETGGADTQYF. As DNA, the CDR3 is TGTGCCAGCAGTGAAACAGGGGGCGCAGATACGCAGTATTTT.

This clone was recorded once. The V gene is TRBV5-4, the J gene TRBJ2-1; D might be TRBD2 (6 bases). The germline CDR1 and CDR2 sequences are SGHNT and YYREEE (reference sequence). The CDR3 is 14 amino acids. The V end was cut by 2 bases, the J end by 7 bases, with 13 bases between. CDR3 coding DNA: TGTGCCAGCAGCTTCCGGGGGACGGGGAATGAGCAGTTCTTC. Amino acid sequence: CASSFRGTGNEQFF. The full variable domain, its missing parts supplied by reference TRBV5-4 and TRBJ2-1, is ETGVTQSPTHLIKTRGQQVTLRCSSQSGHNTVSWYQQALGQGPQFIFQYYREEENGRGNFPPRFSGLQFPNYSSELNVNALELDDSALYLCASSFRGTGNEQFFGPGTRLTVL.

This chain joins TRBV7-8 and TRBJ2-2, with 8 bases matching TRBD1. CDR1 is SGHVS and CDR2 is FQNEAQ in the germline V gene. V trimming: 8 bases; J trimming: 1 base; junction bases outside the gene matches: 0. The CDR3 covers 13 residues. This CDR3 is CASDRGNTGELFF. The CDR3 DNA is TGTGCCAGCGACAGGGGGAACACCGGGGAGCTGTTTTTT. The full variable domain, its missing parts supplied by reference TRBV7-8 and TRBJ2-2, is GAGVSQSPRYKVAKRGQDVALRCDPISGHVSLFWYQQALGQGPEFLTYFQNEAQLDKSGLPSDRFFAERPEGSVSTLKIQRTQQEDSAVYLCASDRGNTGELFFGEGSRLTVL.

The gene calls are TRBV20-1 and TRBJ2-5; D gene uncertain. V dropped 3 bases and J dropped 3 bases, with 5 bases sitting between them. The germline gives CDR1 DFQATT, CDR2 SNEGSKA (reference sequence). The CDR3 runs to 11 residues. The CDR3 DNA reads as TGCAGTGCTAGTCCGGAAGAGACCCAGTACTTC. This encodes CSASPEETQYF.